Following are 3 T cell receptor beta chains from one sample sequenced in a study of spatial heterogeneity in lung cancer. Study observations and caveats: Higher tumor mutation counts went along with higher counts of expanded intratumoral alpha and beta TCRs.

These receptors lack a known antigen. Time point indicated: sample taken at primary tumor resection. TCRdb independently ran MiXCR on the 5' RACE reads; one entry per CDR3 protein. The sample shows 11,000 to 15,000 distinct CDR3 sequences, approximately 4.5% of them seen only once. Sequenced here: lung tumor tissue, sampled at surgery. The receptors stem from a female donor with early-stage non-small cell lung cancer.

This clonotype was observed many times. A library prepared for alpha chains yielded this beta chain as an off-target read; its size is of little meaning. V is TRBV7-9 and J is TRBJ2-3; weak D call: TRBD1 (6 bases). Between the trimmed V and J ends, which lost 4 bases and 0 bases, there was a span of 14 bases. This CDR3 is built from 16 residues. Germline loops: CDR1 SEHNR, CDR2 FQNEAQ (reference sequence). This CDR3 reads CASSSPGTTSTDTQYF. In DNA form, the CDR3 reads TGTGCCAGCAGCTCCCCCGGGACAACTAGCACAGATACGCAGTATTTT.

The count of this clonotype is one. A much larger clone differs from this one at a single base, so this may be a read error. A library made for alpha chains picked up this beta chain off target, so its size means little. V and J are TRBV7-9 and TRBJ2-7; D unclear. The CDR3 is 12 amino acids. CDR1 and CDR2 from the germline V gene are SEHNR and FQNEAQ (reference sequence). The CDR3 DNA reads as TGTGTCAGCAGCCCCGGACCCCGACGGCAGTACTTC. Its translation: CVSSPGPRRQYF. Together with reference TRBV7-9 and TRBJ2-7, the CDR3 gives the full variable domain: DTGVSQNPRHKITKRGQNVTFRCDPISEHNRLYWYRQTLGQGPEFLTYFQNEAQLEKSRLLSDRFSAERPKGSFSTLEIQRTEQGDSAMYLCVSSPGPRRQYFGPGTRLTVT.

This clonotype was recorded many times. This beta chain is off target for a library built for alpha chains, so its abundance means little. The chain is built from TRBV20-1 and TRBJ1-1; no firm D call. Trimming pared 6 bases from V and 1 base from J, leaving 18 bases between. This CDR3 region has 15 residues. Germline CDR1 DFQATT, CDR2 SNEGSKA (reference sequence). The CDR3 here is CSAHLKPGSNTEAFF. CDR3 nucleotides: TGCAGTGCCCACCTCAAACCGGGATCGAACACTGAAGCTTTCTTT.